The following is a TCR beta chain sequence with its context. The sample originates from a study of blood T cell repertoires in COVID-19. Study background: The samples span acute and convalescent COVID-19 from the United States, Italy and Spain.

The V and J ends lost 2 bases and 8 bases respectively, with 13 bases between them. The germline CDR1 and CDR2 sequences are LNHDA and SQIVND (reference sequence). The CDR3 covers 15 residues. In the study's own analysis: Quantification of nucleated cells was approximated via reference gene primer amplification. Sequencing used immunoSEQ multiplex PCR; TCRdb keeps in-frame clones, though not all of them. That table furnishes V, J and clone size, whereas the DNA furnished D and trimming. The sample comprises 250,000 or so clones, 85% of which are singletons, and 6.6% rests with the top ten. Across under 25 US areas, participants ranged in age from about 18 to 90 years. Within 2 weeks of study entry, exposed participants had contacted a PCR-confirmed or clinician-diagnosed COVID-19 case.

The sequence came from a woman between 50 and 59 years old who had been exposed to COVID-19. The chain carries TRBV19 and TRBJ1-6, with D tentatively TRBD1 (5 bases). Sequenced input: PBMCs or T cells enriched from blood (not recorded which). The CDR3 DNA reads TGTGCCAGTAGTATAAACGGGGGAGGGGATTCACCCCTCCACTTT. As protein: CASSINGGGDSPLHF.